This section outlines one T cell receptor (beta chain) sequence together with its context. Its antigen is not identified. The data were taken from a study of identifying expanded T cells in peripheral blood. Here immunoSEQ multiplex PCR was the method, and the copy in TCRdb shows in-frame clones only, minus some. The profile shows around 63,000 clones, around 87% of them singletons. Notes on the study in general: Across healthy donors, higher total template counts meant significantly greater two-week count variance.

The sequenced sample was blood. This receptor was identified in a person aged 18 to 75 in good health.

The CDR3 DNA reads as TGTGCCAGCAAAGGGTCAGGCTACAATCAGCCCCAGCATTTT. Protein sequence: CASKGSGYNQPQHF. This rearrangement joins TRBV6-5 to TRBJ1-5, with D unclear. Between the trimmed V and J ends, which lost 7 bases and 3 bases, there was a span of 13 bases. Germline V gene sequence: CDR1 MNHEY, CDR2 SVGAGI. The CDR3 spans 14 residues.